A selection of T cell receptor beta chains follows, all from one sample in a study of OX40 agonist ivuxolimab in advanced cancers. Data came from immunoSEQ multiplex PCR; TCRdb stores just in-frame clones and leaves some out. The table records roughly 80,000 clones, over 65% of them present only once. The sequenced sample was CD4+ or CD8+ T cells sorted from blood, obtained in a trial of the OX40 agonist ivuxolimab. The receptor source for this set is an adult with an advanced solid tumor such as melanoma, head and neck, liver or kidney cancer. Each CDR3 is given with its conserved first and last residue. Each record gives: CDR3 DNA, CDR3 protein, clone size, V gene, D gene, J gene. D genes are given only for firm matches. The size field is filled for only some rows; it gives once, few, many or a size class.

TGTGCCAGCCGAGCGACAACTAATGAAAAACTGTTTTTT | CASRATTNEKLFF | - | TRBV6-5 | - | TRBJ1-4
TGTGCCAGCAGTAAACGACAGGGGTGGACTGAGACCCAGTACTTC | CASSKRQGWTETQYF | - | TRBV27 | TRBD1 | TRBJ2-5
TGTGCCACAGGGGGCCTGTGGAATTCACCCCTCCACTTT | CATGGLWNSPLHF | - | TRBV6-5 | TRBD1 | TRBJ1-6
TGTGCCAGCAGTCAGACAGCTGGTGCCGACTATGGCTACACCTTC | CASSQTAGADYGYTF | - | TRBV6-5 | - | TRBJ1-2
TGTGCCATCAGTGAGTCACTGCGGGGGGGTCCAAGAGAGGCCCAGTACTTC | CAISESLRGGPREAQYF | - | TRBV10-3 | TRBD2 | TRBJ2-5
TGTGCCAGCAGCCCGCCGACTATAAGCGCTGAAGCTTTCTTT | CASSPPTISAEAFF | - | TRBV9 | - | TRBJ1-1
TGTGCCAGCAACGAGGACAGGGCCACCTACAGTGGCTACACCTTC | CASNEDRATYSGYTF | - | TRBV2 | TRBD1 | TRBJ1-2
TGTGCCATCAGCAGAGCAACTAATGAAAAACTGTTTTTT | CAISRATNEKLFF | - | TRBV10-3 | - | TRBJ1-4
TGTGCCAGCAGCTTCAGGCTCGTCGCTGAAGCTTTCTTT | CASSFRLVAEAFF | - | TRBV13 | - | TRBJ1-1
TGTGCCAGCAGCGGCTCGCGGAATAGCTCCTACACTGAGCAGTTCTTC | CASSGSRNSSYTEQFF | - | TRBV9 | - | TRBJ2-1
TGTGCCAGCAGCCTAGACGGGTATAGCAATCAGCCCCAGCATTTT | CASSLDGYSNQPQHF | - | TRBV6-5 | - | TRBJ1-5
TGTGCCAGCAGCCTCACAGGGGCTGGGGCCAACGTCCTGACTTTC | CASSLTGAGANVLTF | - | TRBV5-8 | TRBD1 | TRBJ2-6
TGTGCCAGTACCTCCAACCCTGTCGGGACAGGGAGTGGCTACACCTTC | CASTSNPVGTGSGYTF | once | TRBV19 | TRBD1 | TRBJ1-2
TGTGCCAGCAGCCTGGACCAGAATCAGCCCCAGCATTTT | CASSLDQNQPQHF | once | TRBV5-4 | - | TRBJ1-5
TGTGCCAGCAGTTACAGGGGCAGGAGGGGAGAGACCCAGTACTTC | CASSYRGRRGETQYF | many | TRBV6-5 | - | TRBJ2-5
TGTGCCAGCAGCGTAGGTTTGGTCAATGAGCAGTTCTTC | CASSVGLVNEQFF | - | TRBV9 | - | TRBJ2-1
TGTGCCAGCTCACCACCGTTGGGTTACGAGCAGTACTTC | CASSPPLGYEQYF | - | TRBV18 | - | TRBJ2-7
TGTGCCAGCAGCGTATGGACAGGGGAGACCCAGTACTTC | CASSVWTGETQYF | few | TRBV7-3 | TRBD1 | TRBJ2-5
TGTGCCAGCAGCCCGACGCGGAATGAAAAACTGTTTTTT | CASSPTRNEKLFF | - | TRBV7-2 | - | TRBJ1-4
TGTGCCAGCAGCACGGGACAGGGAAGCCAGGCAGCTTTCTTT | CASSTGQGSQAAFF | few | TRBV5-4 | TRBD1 | TRBJ1-1
TGTGCCAGCTCACCACCGGCGGGGGGTGGTCTGGATACGCAGTATTTT | CASSPPAGGGLDTQYF | - | TRBV18 | TRBD2 | TRBJ2-3
TGTGCCAGCAGCTTGAACCCTTCATTAGGGGGGCGAGAGCAGTACTTC | CASSLNPSLGGREQYF | few | TRBV5-4 | - | TRBJ2-7
TGTGCCAGCTCACCCGACCAGGGGGGCAACTATGGCTACACCTTC | CASSPDQGGNYGYTF | - | TRBV18 | TRBD1 | TRBJ1-2
TGTGCCAGCAGCTTAGTGGAGGGTTCAGGTTACGAGCAGTACTTC | CASSLVEGSGYEQYF | - | TRBV13 | - | TRBJ2-7
TGTGCCAGCTCATCATCCACAGGGGACTATGGCTACACCTTC | CASSSSTGDYGYTF | - | TRBV18 | TRBD1 | TRBJ1-2
TGTGCCAGCAGCTTCTTGTTATCTGGGGCCAACGTCCTGACTTTC | CASSFLLSGANVLTF | - | TRBV7-2 | - | TRBJ2-6
TGTGCCAGCAGCGTCCCATCACAGGGGAGCGGCTCTGGCTACACCTTC | CASSVPSQGSGSGYTF | once | TRBV9 | TRBD1 | TRBJ1-2
TGTGCCAGCAGTTACCGCGTGTCGGTAGATACGCAGTATTTT | CASSYRVSVDTQYF | - | TRBV6-5 | - | TRBJ2-3
TGTGCCAGCAGGGTCAACCCTAGCGGGGGGGCTGGTGAGCAGTTCTTC | CASRVNPSGGAGEQFF | - | TRBV2 | TRBD2 | TRBJ2-1
TGCGCCAGCAGCCAGCTCGGGTCGGTTGGCTATGGCTACACCTTC | CASSQLGSVGYGYTF | - | TRBV4-1 | - | TRBJ1-2
TGTGCCAGCAGCCCACCGGGGCTTTTGAACACTGAAGCTTTCTTT | CASSPPGLLNTEAFF | - | TRBV7-6 | - | TRBJ1-1
TGTGCCAGCAGCAAAGCAGGGACAGGGGCTTCGAACCTAGATACGCAGTATTTT | CASSKAGTGASNLDTQYF | - | TRBV7-8 | TRBD1 | TRBJ2-3
TGTGCCAGCAGTTCGGGACAGCGATCCACTGAAGCTTTCTTT | CASSSGQRSTEAFF | - | TRBV6-5 | TRBD1 | TRBJ1-1
TGCGCCAGCAGCTTGGAGGGAGGCACTGAAGCTTTCTTT | CASSLEGGTEAFF | - | TRBV5-1 | - | TRBJ1-1
TGTGCCAGCAGTCCCTCGGGGGGGGGTTATGGCTACACCTTC | CASSPSGGGYGYTF | - | TRBV27 | - | TRBJ1-2
TGTGCCAGCAGTGACAGGGGGGCCCACGAGCAGTACTTC | CASSDRGAHEQYF | - | TRBV6-1 | - | TRBJ2-7
TGTGCCAGCAGCGTAGTGGAAGGCACTGAAGCTTTCTTT | CASSVVEGTEAFF | medium-sized | TRBV9 | - | TRBJ1-1
TGTGCCAGCAGCTTATGGGCGGGGGGGCCAGATACGCAGTATTTT | CASSLWAGGPDTQYF | - | TRBV7-2 | TRBD2 | TRBJ2-3
TGTGCCAGCTCACCACCACCCCAGTTCACAGGGAAGGGTAACACAGATACGCAGTATTTT | CASSPPPQFTGKGNTDTQYF | - | TRBV18 | - | TRBJ2-3
TGTGCTAGTGGTCAGAGCGGGGGATCCGAGCAGTACTTC | CASGQSGGSEQYF | - | TRBV12-5 | TRBD2 | TRBJ2-7
TGTGCCAGCAGCTTAACCGCAGGGGTAAACTATGGCTACACCTTC | CASSLTAGVNYGYTF | - | TRBV7-2 | - | TRBJ1-2
TGTGCCAGCAAAGGGGGTTCTCAGCCCCAGCATTTT | CASKGGSQPQHF | few | TRBV6-6 | - | TRBJ1-5
- | CASSYFGWGTDTQYF | - | TRBV21-1 | - | TRBJ2-3
TGTGCCAGCGGGGTAGGAGCACAGGGTACTTACAATGAGCAGTTCTTC | CASGVGAQGTYNEQFF | once | TRBV4-2 | - | TRBJ2-1
TGTGCCTGTCTTCCGGGGGCAGGGGAGACCCAGTACTTC | CACLPGAGETQYF | - | TRBV30 | - | TRBJ2-5
TGTGCCGCCAACCCACAGAGCTCCTACGAGCAGTACTTC | CAANPQSSYEQYF | few | TRBV6-6 | - | TRBJ2-7
TGTGCCAGCAGCGGGTTGCGGAACACCGGGGAGCTGTTTTTT | CASSGLRNTGELFF | - | TRBV5-6 | - | TRBJ2-2
TGTGCCAGCAGCTTTGCTAGCGCAACCTACAATGAGCAGTTCTTC | CASSFASATYNEQFF | - | TRBV7-9 | - | TRBJ2-1
TGTGCCAGCAGCTTAGAACGAAGGGGGCAAGAGACCCAGTACTTC | CASSLERRGQETQYF | - | TRBV21-1 | - | TRBJ2-5
TGTGCCAGCAGCTCCGGGAGATCTGGTGGCTACACCTTC | CASSSGRSGGYTF | once | TRBV7-8 | - | TRBJ1-2
TGTGCCTGGAGTGGACTTGACGGGACAGCGCCCTTTCTCCGCTATGGCTACACCTTC | CAWSGLDGTAPFLRYGYTF | - | TRBV30 | TRBD1 | TRBJ1-2
TGTGCCAGCAGGTATTCACCCCTCCACTTT | CASRYSPLHF | few | TRBV6-4 | - | TRBJ1-6
TGTGCCAGTAGTGGACGGACGAACACCGGGGAGCTGTTTTTT | CASSGRTNTGELFF | - | TRBV19 | - | TRBJ2-2
TGTGCCAGCAGTGAAGCCCAGGGGAATGAAAAACTGTTTTTT | CASSEAQGNEKLFF | - | TRBV6-1 | - | TRBJ1-4
TGTGCCAGCAGTTCCCGTACCTATGGCTACACCTTC | CASSSRTYGYTF | - | TRBV28 | - | TRBJ1-2
TGTGCCAGCAGCTATCGGACTAGCGGGGGGGCAACAGATACGCAGTATTTT | CASSYRTSGGATDTQYF | - | TRBV7-6 | TRBD2 | TRBJ2-3
TGCGCCAGCAGTCGGGATCCTCGCGGGAACACTGAAGCTTTCTTT | CASSRDPRGNTEAFF | - | TRBV5-1 | - | TRBJ1-1